A single sample is the source of the 2 T cell receptor beta chains below, sequenced in a study of shared clonotypes between healthy human individuals. Sequencing was performed with immunoSEQ multiplex PCR; in TCRdb, only in-frame clones are kept and a portion is missing. The sample yields 550,000 to 800,000 clones, around 91% seen once. The sequenced sample was memory CD8+ T cells from PBMCs. Stated subset: CD45RO+ cells pooled with CCR7-negative TemRA cells. The receptors were gathered from a man aged 18-30 years in good health. Some clones in this sample may be carry-over from other donors' samples.

The chain combines TRBV7-6 with TRBJ2-3; the D gene could be TRBD1 or TRBD2 (5 bases each). Per germline, CDR1 SGHVS and CDR2 FNYEAQ. This CDR3 is built from 14 residues. The V and J ends lost 2 bases and 2 bases respectively, with 8 bases between them. For the CDR3, the DNA is TGTGCCAGCAGCTTAAAAGGGACCACAGATACGCAGTATTTT. Residues: CASSLKGTTDTQYF.

The chain uses TRBV7-2 and TRBJ2-7; a possible D gene is TRBD2 (6 bases). The germline V and J ends were trimmed by 1 base and 5 bases, with 21 bases remaining between them. Germline CDR1 SGHTA, CDR2 FQGNSA. The CDR3 length is 17 residues. Here the CDR3 reads CASSLVVGSTLPDEQYF. The CDR3 region has the DNA TGTGCCAGCAGCTTAGTTGTCGGGAGTACCCTTCCCGACGAGCAGTACTTC. Looking up the rest from reference TRBV7-2 and TRBJ2-7 gives the full variable domain: GAGVSQSPSNKVTEKGKDVELRCDPISGHTALYWYRQSLGQGLEFLIYFQGNSAPDKSGLPSDRFSAERTGGSVSTLTIQRTQQEDSAVYLCASSLVVGSTLPDEQYFGPGTRLTVT.